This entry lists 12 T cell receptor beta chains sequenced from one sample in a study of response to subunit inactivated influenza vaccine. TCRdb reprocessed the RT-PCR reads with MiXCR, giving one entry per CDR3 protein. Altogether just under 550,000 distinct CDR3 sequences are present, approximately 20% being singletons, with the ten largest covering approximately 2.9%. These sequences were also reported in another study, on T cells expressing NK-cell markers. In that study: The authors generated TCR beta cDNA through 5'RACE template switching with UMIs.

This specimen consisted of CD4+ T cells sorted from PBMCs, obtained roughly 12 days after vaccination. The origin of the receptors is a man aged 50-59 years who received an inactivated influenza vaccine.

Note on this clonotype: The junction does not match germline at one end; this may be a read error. The CDR3 DNA sequence: TGTGCCAGCAGTTACCAGGTCGACCTTTCCTTC. Protein: CASSYQVDLSF. The chain is built from TRBV6-6 and TRBJ2-7; D is undetermined. Germline V gives CDR1 MNHNY, CDR2 SVGAGI (reference sequence). This CDR3 contains 11 residues.

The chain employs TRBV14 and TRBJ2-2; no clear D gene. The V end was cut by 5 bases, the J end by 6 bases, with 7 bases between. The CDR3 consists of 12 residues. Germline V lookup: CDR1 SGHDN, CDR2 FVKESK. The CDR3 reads CASSGWSGELFF. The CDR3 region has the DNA TGTGCCAGCAGCGGCTGGTCCGGGGAGCTGTTTTTT. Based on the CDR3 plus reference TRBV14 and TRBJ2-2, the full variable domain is EAGVTQFPSHSVIEKGQTVTLRCDPISGHDNLYWYRRVMGKEIKFLLHFVKESKQDESGMPNNRFLAERTGGTYSTLKVQPAELEDSGVYFCASSGWSGELFFGEGSRLTVL.

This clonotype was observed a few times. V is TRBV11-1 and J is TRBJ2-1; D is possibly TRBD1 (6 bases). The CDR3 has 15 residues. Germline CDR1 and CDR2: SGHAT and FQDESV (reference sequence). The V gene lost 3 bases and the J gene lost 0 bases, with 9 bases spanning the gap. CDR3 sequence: CASSFQDSSYNEQFF. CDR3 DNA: TGTGCCAGCAGCTTCCAGGACAGCTCCTACAATGAGCAGTTCTTC.

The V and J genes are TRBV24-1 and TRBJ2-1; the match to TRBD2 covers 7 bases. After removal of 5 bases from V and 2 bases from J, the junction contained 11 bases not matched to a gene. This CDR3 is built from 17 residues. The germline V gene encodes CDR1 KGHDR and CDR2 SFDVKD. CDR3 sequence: CATSGDVSGRTYNEQFF. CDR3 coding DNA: TGTGCCACCAGTGGCGATGTTAGCGGGCGTACCTACAATGAGCAGTTCTTC.

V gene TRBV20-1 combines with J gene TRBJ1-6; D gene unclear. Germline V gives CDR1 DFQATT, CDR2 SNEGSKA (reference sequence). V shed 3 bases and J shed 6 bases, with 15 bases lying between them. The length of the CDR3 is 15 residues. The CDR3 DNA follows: TGCAGTGCTAGCCCTTCCGGGTTCCTTAATTCACCCCTCCACTTT. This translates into CSASPSGFLNSPLHF.

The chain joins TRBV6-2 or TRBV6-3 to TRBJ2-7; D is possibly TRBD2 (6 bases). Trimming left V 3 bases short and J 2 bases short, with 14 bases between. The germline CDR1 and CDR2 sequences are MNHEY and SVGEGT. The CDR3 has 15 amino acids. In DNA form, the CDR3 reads TGTGCCAGCAGTTATCAACTAGCCCAGGCCTACGAGCAGTACTTC. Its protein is CASSYQLAQAYEQYF.

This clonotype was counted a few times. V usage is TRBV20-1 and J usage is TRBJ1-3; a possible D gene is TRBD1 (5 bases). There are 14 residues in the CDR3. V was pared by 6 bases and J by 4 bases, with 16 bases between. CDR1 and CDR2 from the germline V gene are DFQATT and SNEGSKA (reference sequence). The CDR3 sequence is CSATLSGWGNTIYF. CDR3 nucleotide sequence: TGCAGTGCCACGTTGTCAGGGTGGGGAAACACCATATATTTT.

This CDR3 reads CASSIRQGPYNEQFF. CDR3 DNA: TGTGCCAGCAGTATCCGACAGGGGCCCTACAATGAGCAGTTCTTC. The V call is TRBV6-2 or TRBV6-3, the J call TRBJ2-1, with 8 bases aligning to TRBD1. Germline assignment: CDR1 MNHEY and CDR2 SVGEGT. The CDR3 is 15 amino acids. The ends lost 5 bases at V and 2 bases at J; junction bases unmatched: 5.

The CDR3 DNA is TGTGCCAGCAGCGTAGAAGGGCTTGGGGACGAGCAGTACTTC. It yields the protein CASSVEGLGDEQYF. V gene TRBV9 combines with J gene TRBJ2-7; D unresolved. Germline lookup yields CDR1 SGDLS and CDR2 YYNGEE. CDR3 length: 14 amino acids. Trimming left V 0 bases short and J 5 bases short, with 12 bases between.

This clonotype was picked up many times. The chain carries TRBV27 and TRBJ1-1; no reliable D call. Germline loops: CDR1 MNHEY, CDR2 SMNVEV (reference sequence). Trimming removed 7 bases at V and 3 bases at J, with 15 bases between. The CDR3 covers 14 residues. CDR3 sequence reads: CASTPRPGDTEAFF. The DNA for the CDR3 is TGTGCCAGCACCCCTCGGCCGGGTGACACTGAAGCTTTCTTT.

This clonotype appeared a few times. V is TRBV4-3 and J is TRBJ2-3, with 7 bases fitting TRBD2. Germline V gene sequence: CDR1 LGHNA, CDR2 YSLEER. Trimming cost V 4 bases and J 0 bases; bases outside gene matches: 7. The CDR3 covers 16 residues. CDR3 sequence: CASSPGGGFSTDTQYF. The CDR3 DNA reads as TGCGCCAGCAGCCCGGGCGGGGGTTTTAGCACAGATACGCAGTATTTT.

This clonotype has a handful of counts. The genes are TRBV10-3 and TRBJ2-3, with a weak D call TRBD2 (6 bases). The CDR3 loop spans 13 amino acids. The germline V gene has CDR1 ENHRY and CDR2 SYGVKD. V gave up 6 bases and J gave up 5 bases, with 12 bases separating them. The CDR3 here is CAIRSGEIDTQYF. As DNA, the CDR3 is TGTGCCATCAGGTCGGGGGAGATAGATACGCAGTATTTT.